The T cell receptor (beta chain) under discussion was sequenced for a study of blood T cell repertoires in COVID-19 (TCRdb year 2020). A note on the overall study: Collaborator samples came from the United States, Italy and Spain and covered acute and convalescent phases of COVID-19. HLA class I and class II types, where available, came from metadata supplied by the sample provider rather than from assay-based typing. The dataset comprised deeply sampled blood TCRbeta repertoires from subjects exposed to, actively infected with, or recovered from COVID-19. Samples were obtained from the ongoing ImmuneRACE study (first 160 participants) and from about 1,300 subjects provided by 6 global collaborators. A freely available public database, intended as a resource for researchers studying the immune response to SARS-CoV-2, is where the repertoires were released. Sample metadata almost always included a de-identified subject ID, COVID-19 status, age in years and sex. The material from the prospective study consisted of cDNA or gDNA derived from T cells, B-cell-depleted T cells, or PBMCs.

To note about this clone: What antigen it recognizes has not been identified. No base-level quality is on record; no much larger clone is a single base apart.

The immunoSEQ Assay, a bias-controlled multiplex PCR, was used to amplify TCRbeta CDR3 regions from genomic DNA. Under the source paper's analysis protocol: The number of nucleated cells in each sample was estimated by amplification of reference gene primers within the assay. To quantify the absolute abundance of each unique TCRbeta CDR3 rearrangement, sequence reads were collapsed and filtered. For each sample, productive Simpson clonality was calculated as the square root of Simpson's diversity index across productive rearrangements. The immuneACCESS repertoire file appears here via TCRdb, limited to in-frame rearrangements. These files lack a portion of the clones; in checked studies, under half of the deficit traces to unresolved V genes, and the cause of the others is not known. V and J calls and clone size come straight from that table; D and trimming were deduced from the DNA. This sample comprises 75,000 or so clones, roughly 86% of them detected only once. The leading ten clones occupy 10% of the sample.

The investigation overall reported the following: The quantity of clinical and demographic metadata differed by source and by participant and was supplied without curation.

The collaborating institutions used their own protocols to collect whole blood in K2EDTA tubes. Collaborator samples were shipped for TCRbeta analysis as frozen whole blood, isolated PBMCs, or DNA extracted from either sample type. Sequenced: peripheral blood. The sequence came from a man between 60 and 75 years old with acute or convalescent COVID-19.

This receptor has the CDR3 CASSSGVVNTEAFF. Read as DNA, the sequence is TGCGCCAGCAGCTCCGGAGTAGTGAACACTGAAGCTTTCTTT. The rearrangement combines TRBV5-1 with TRBJ1-1; the D gene is not confidently resolved. The germline V gene encodes CDR1 SGHRS and CDR2 YFSETQ. The junction shows trimming of 3 bases on V and 0 bases on J, plus 9 bases between the germline ends. Including the terminal cysteine and phenylalanine, the CDR3 comprises 14 residues. Only the CDR3 region is kept as DNA, spanning 42 bases read in frame from base 1.